What follows are 18 T cell receptor beta chains derived from one specimen sequenced in a study of tissue T cells after allogeneic stem cell transplantation. TCRdb's copy holds only in-frame clones and misses some; the assay was immunoSEQ multiplex PCR. This sample has about 21,000 clones, with more than 65% found just once. The sequenced material came from blood. Source of these receptors: a female BALB/c mouse in good health. This mouse strain has H2-d as its MHC haplotype.

For this clone: Gene names are mouse gene names. Sequencing ends 1 residue short of the CDR3 end; the germline J gene provides the rest. The chain carries TRBV13-2 and TRBJ1-2, with 8 bases lining up with TRBD1. J gave up 3 bases and V 5 bases, and 3 bases lay outside the gene matches. The germline gives CDR1 NNHNN, CDR2 SYGAGS (reference sequence). This CDR3 has 13 residues. The chain's CDR3 is CASGDRDDSDYTF. CDR3 DNA (partial): TGTGCCAGCGGGGACAGGGACGACTCCGACTACACC.

As concerns this clone: These gene names are mouse names. The read comes to an end 1 residue before the CDR3 does, leaving the germline J gene to fill in the end. This chain uses TRBV3 with TRBJ2-5; 9 positions agree with TRBD1. The germline gives CDR1 SNHLY, CDR2 FYNGKV (reference sequence). The CDR3 sequence is 14 residues long. Trimming at V came to 5 bases and at J to 2 bases, leaving 2 bases not matched to a gene. The CDR3 spells CASSPDRGQDTQYF. The DNA read from the CDR3 is TGTGCCAGCAGCCCGGACAGGGGCCAAGACACCCAGTAC.

Notes on this clone: Here the gene names and germline are mouse. The read finishes 1 residue shy of the CDR3 end, and the germline J gene is used to complete it. The chain uses TRBV13-2 and TRBJ1-3; tentative D call: TRBD1 (6 bases). This CDR3 region has 14 residues. The germline V and J ends were trimmed by 5 bases and 0 bases, with 9 bases remaining between them. Germline CDR1 reads NNHNN; CDR2 reads SYGAGS (reference sequence). The CDR3 spells CASGWDNSGNTLYF. Partial CDR3 DNA: TGTGCCAGCGGCTGGGACAATTCTGGAAATACGCTCTAT.

About this clone: The gene symbols are mouse symbols. The read ends 1 residue before the CDR3 terminus; that terminus is restored from the germline J gene. This chain uses TRBV12-1 with TRBJ2-5; 8 nucleotides line up with TRBD2. The J segment lost 0 bases and the V segment lost 0 bases, leaving 10 bases of the junction unmatched. Looked up from germline, CDR1 is SGHSN and CDR2 is HYEKVE. The CDR3 has 18 residues. Here the CDR3 reads CASSLPGGLEYNQDTQYF. Partial CDR3 DNA: TGTGCCAGCTCTCTCCCGGGGGGGCTGGAATACAACCAAGACACCCAGTAC. Full variable domain (remainder filled in from reference TRBV12-1 and TRBJ2-5): DSGVVQSPRHIIKEKGGRSVLTCIPISGHSNVVWYQQTLGKELKFLIQHYEKVERDKGFLPSRFSVQQFDDYHSEMNMSALELEDSAMYFCASSLPGGLEYNQDTQYFGPGTRLLVL.

On this clone: One end of the junction varies from germline; a read error may be responsible. Genes and germline come from the mouse. The read terminates 1 residue ahead of where the CDR3 ends, so the germline J gene completes it. The V gene is TRBV31, the J gene TRBJ2-2, with D perhaps TRBD1 or TRBD2 (5 bases each). The germline V gene encodes CDR1 GKSSPN and CDR2 SITVG. The CDR3 is 14 amino acids. Incomplete CDR3 DNA: TGTGCCTACCGCGGGACGGCAAACGCCGGGCAGCTCTAC. As protein: CAYRGTANAGQLY. The complete CDR3 sequence is CAYRGTANAGQLYF.

Regarding this clone: Gene names refer to mouse genes. The observed sequence ends 1 residue before the CDR3 terminus, with the missing tail filled in from the germline J gene. The rearrangement uses TRBV31 and TRBJ2-7, with D possibly TRBD2 on 7 matching bases. CDR1 GKSSPN and CDR2 SITVG come from the germline V gene. The CDR3 is 14 amino acids. V lost 0 bases and J 2 bases, leaving 11 bases between the germline ends. The CDR3 DNA, read in part, is TGTGCCTGGAGTCTAGAGGGGGGGACCTATGAACAGTAC. Residues: CAWSLEGGTYEQY. The whole CDR3 sequence reads CAWSLEGGTYEQYF.

For this clone: Genes and germline come from the mouse. Read data end 1 residue before the CDR3 end; the end is taken from the germline J gene. This chain uses TRBV29 with TRBJ1-3; D is possibly TRBD1 (5 bases). The V end lost 1 base, the J end lost 3 bases, and 10 bases lay between the germline ends. The CDR3 length is 15 residues. Germline values: CDR1 MSHET, CDR2 SYDVDS. The covered CDR3 bases are TGTGCTAGCAGTTTATTATCCAGGGATGGAAATACGCTCTAT. It yields the protein CASSLLSRDGNTLY. Given in full, the CDR3 is CASSLLSRDGNTLYF.

Worth noting for this clone: Gene names are mouse gene names. The read falls 1 residue short of the CDR3 end, and the missing part is taken from the germline J gene. The sample holds other DNA sequences that translate to the same CDR3. The chain is built from TRBV5 and TRBJ2-7, with 10 positions matching TRBD2. This CDR3 contains 15 residues. Germline CDR1 LGHNA, CDR2 YNLKQL (reference sequence). V lost 0 bases, J lost 4 bases, and 3 bases stayed unmatched. CDR3 DNA, as far as it was read: TGTGCCAGCAGCCAAGATCGGGACTGGGGATATGAACAGTAC. Translated: CASSQDRDWGYEQY. The entire CDR3 reads CASSQDRDWGYEQYF.

Comment on this clone: Gene labels here are mouse ones. The DNA read from the CDR3 is TGTGGTGCTAGGGAACAGGGCGACTATAATTCGCCCCTCTAC. It specifies CGAREQGDYNSPLY. The CDR3 in its entirety is CGAREQGDYNSPLYF. The V gene is TRBV20, the J gene TRBJ1-6; a weak D match, TRBD1 (6 bases). The sequence runs out 1 residue before the end of the CDR3; the remainder is reconstructed from the germline J gene. TRBJ1-6 is given ORF status, its function remaining uncertain. Germline V gives CDR1 GFQATS, CDR2 STVNSAI. This CDR3 spans 15 amino acids. V was shortened by 0 bases and J by 3 bases, with 9 bases between the two germline ends.

Comments on this clone: Germline and genes here are mouse. The read gets to within 1 residue of the CDR3 end, and the germline J gene fills in the rest. The J gene is TRBJ2-5, the V gene TRBV5; the D gene is possibly TRBD1 (6 bases). CDR3 length: 15 residues. Germline CDR1 is LGHNA and CDR2 is YNLKQL (reference sequence). The V end was cut by 2 bases, the J end by 3 bases, with 12 bases between. Incomplete CDR3 DNA: TGTGCCAGCAGCCAAACCGGGACAACACAAGACACCCAGTAC. Its translation is CASSQTGTTQDTQY. The whole CDR3 region reads CASSQTGTTQDTQYF.

The count of this clone is one. The listed genes are named as in mouse. The read is 1 residue too short to cover the CDR3 end, so that end is filled in from the germline J gene. This chain joins TRBV3 and TRBJ2-3; D is ambiguous. V lost 5 bases and J 0 bases, leaving 6 bases between the germline ends. Germline CDR1 is SNHLY and CDR2 is FYNGKV (reference sequence). The CDR3 contains 13 residues. The CDR3 is CASSRNSAETLYF. The sequenced part of the CDR3 DNA is TGTGCCAGCAGCCGCAATAGTGCAGAAACGCTGTAT. The full variable domain, its missing parts supplied by reference TRBV3 and TRBJ2-3, is GPKVLQIPSHQIIDMGQMVTLNCDPVSNHLYFYWYKQILGQQMEFLVNFYNGKVMEKSKLFKDQFSVERPDGSYFTLKIQPTALEDSAVYFCASSRNSAETLYFGSGTRLTVL.

A word on this clone: Gene names and germline refer to mouse. Coverage ceases 1 residue before the CDR3 finishes, and the germline J gene fills in the end. Different DNA sequences within this sample yield the same CDR3. The chain combines TRBV20 with TRBJ2-5; tentatively, D is TRBD2 (5 bases). V was clipped by 1 base and J by 6 bases, with 5 bases between them. The CDR3 runs 11 residues. Germline V gives CDR1 GFQATS, CDR2 STVNSAI. This CDR3 reads CGARVGDTQYF. Incomplete CDR3 DNA: TGTGGTGCTAGGGTGGGGGACACCCAGTAC.

This clone was observed a few times. Each gene name is a mouse one. Coverage ceases 1 residue before the CDR3 finishes, and the germline J gene fills in the end. The chain links TRBV2 to TRBJ2-7, with D possibly TRBD2 on 7 matching bases. Trimming stripped 0 bases from V and 3 bases from J, with 12 bases between. Germline CDR1 LGHNA, CDR2 YSYQKL. CDR3 length equals 15 residues. Here the CDR3 reads CASSQEWGALYEQYF. CDR3 DNA, as far as it was read: TGTGCCAGCAGCCAAGAGTGGGGGGCCCTCTATGAACAGTAC.

About this clone: The genes are named according to mouse. Here the CDR3 reads CASSAGGAETLYF. The covered CDR3 bases are TGTGCCAGCAGTGCAGGGGGCGCAGAAACGCTGTAT. This chain connects TRBV13-3 to TRBJ2-3; TRBD1 agrees at 8 bases. The missing CDR3 end, 1 residue past where the read stops, is filled in from the germline J gene. Unmatched junction bases numbered 0, after V lost 3 bases and J lost 3 bases. Germline CDR1 is NNHDY and CDR2 is SYVADS. CDR3 length: 13 amino acids.

Remarks on this clone: The gene names given are mouse names. The DNA ends 1 residue before the CDR3 does, and the rest of the CDR3 is filled in from the germline J gene. This rearrangement joins TRBV19 to TRBJ2-4; 7 nucleotides match TRBD2. Germline CDR1 FNHDT, CDR2 SITEND (reference sequence). Unmatched junction bases numbered 6, after V lost 4 bases and J lost 4 bases. This CDR3 has 14 residues. Incomplete CDR3 DNA: TGTGCCAGCAGTCCCGACTGGGAGGAAAACACCTTGTAC. Translation: CASSPDWEENTLY. The whole CDR3 sequence reads CASSPDWEENTLYF.

A word on this clone: Gene names follow the mouse nomenclature. With the read ending 1 residue before the CDR3 end, the germline J gene is used to fill in that end. The chain couples TRBV13-1 to TRBJ1-2, with TRBD1 matching 7 bases. The J segment lost 3 bases and the V segment lost 3 bases, leaving 2 bases of the junction unmatched. The CDR3 runs 13 residues. CDR1 and CDR2 from the germline V gene are NSHNY and SYGAGN. CDR3 amino acids: CASSGGGDSDYTF. The sequenced part of the CDR3 DNA is TGTGCCAGCAGTGGAGGGGGCGACTCCGACTACACC.

About this clone itself: Gene names denote mouse genes. The CDR3 goes on 1 residue after the read ends, and that part is filled in from the germline J gene. The V gene is TRBV19, the J gene TRBJ1-4; the match to TRBD1 covers 7 bases. The CDR3 is made up of 15 amino acids. Germline V gives CDR1 FNHDT, CDR2 SITEND (reference sequence). The junction had 7 bases not matched to a gene; V was cut back by 6 bases and J by 2 bases. The chain's CDR3 is CASTPSGQSNERLFF. CDR3 DNA, as far as it was read: TGTGCCAGCACCCCCTCGGGACAGTCCAACGAAAGATTATTT. Filled out from reference TRBV19 and TRBJ1-4, the complete variable domain reads GGIITQTPKFLIGQEGQKLTLKCQQNFNHDTMYWYRQDSGKGLRLIYYSITENDLQKGDLSEGYDASREKKSSFSLTVTSAQKNEMAVFLCASTPSGQSNERLFFGHGTKLSVL.

Worth noting for this clone: Any gene name here is a mouse gene name. The missing CDR3 end, 1 residue past where the read stops, is filled in from the germline J gene. The V and J genes are TRBV31 and TRBJ2-5, with TRBD2 matching over 12 bases. This CDR3 is built from 14 residues. V lost 3 bases, J lost 6 bases, and 4 bases stayed unmatched. CDR1 is GKSSPN and CDR2 is SITVG in the germline V gene. The CDR3 bases that were read are TGTGCCTGGAGGGGGACTGGGGGGCTCGACACCCAGTAC. Protein sequence: CAWRGTGGLDTQY. The CDR3 in its entirety is CAWRGTGGLDTQYF.